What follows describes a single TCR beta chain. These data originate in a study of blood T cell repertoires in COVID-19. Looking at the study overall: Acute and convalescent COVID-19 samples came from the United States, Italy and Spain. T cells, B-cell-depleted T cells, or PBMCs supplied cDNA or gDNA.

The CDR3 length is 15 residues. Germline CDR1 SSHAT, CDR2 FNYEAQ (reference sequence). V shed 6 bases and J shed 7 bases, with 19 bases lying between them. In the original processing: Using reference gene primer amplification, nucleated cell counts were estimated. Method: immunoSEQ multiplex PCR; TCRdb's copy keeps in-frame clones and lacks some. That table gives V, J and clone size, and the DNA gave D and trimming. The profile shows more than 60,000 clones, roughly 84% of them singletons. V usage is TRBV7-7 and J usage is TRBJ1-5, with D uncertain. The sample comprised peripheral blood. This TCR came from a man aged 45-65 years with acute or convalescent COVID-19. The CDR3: CASREREPEWQPQHF. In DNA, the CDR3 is TGTGCCAGCAGAGAACGGGAACCTGAGTGGCAGCCCCAGCATTTT.